These 12 T cell receptor beta chains came from one sample sequenced in a study of cytomegalovirus exposure and HLA in healthy donors. PCR amplification relied on 60 Vbeta primers (plus 13 Jbeta primers). Clones were read by immunoSEQ multiplex PCR, and TCRdb kept only the in-frame ones, dropping some. The profile shows 80,000 to 95,000 clones, roughly two thirds of them singletons. Input material: PBMCs. These receptors were collected from a woman aged 45-59 years in good health and CMV-seropositive.

V is TRBV9 and J is TRBJ1-4, with unresolved D. Trimming stripped 0 bases from V and 3 bases from J, with 6 bases between. In germline, CDR1 is SGDLS, CDR2 YYNGEE. This CDR3 contains 14 residues. CDR3: CASSVGQANEKLFF. The CDR3 DNA reads as TGTGCCAGCAGCGTAGGGCAGGCTAATGAAAAACTGTTTTTT.

The J gene is TRBJ2-7, the V gene TRBV28; 10 bases line up with TRBD1. Trimming at V came to 6 bases and at J to 4 bases, leaving 6 bases not matched to a gene. The CDR3 extends over 14 amino acids. CDR1 is MDHEN and CDR2 is SYDVKM in the germline V gene. Here the CDR3 DNA reads TGTGCCAGCAGACCCGGGACAGGGGTTTACGAGCAGTACTTC. Amino acid sequence: CASRPGTGVYEQYF.

The chain recombines TRBV19 with TRBJ1-5, with a weak D call TRBD1 (6 bases). From germline, CDR1 is LNHDA and CDR2 SQIVND (reference sequence). The germline V and J ends were trimmed by 6 bases and 4 bases, with 19 bases remaining between them. This CDR3 contains 16 residues. The CDR3 region is CASRLPGQKVNQPQHF. The CDR3 DNA sequence: TGTGCCAGTAGACTACCGGGACAAAAGGTTAATCAGCCCCAGCATTTT.

The V call is TRBV27, the J call TRBJ2-1; 7 nucleotides align to TRBD2. This CDR3 comprises 17 residues. Germline CDR1 reads MNHEY; CDR2 reads SMNVEV (reference sequence). V trimming: 4 bases; J trimming: 8 bases; junction bases outside the gene matches: 17. As DNA, the CDR3 is TGTGCCAGCAGTTCTATTATGGCCCAGGAGGGAGGGCATGAGCAGTTCTTC. Its translation is CASSSIMAQEGGHEQFF.

The chain joins TRBV6-1 to TRBJ2-7; no clear D gene. Germline CDR1 is MNHNS and CDR2 is SASEGT. This CDR3 has 13 amino acids. Trimming took 0 bases from V and 7 from J, leaving 10 bases between them. This CDR3 is CASSEAAAWEQYF. The DNA of the CDR3 is TGTGCCAGCAGTGAAGCGGCCGCTTGGGAGCAGTACTTC.

This clone occurred a few times. This chain joins TRBV5-1 and TRBJ2-2, with 11 bases aligning to TRBD2. CDR1 and CDR2 (germline): SGHRS, YFSETQ. The ends lost 2 bases at V and 1 base at J; junction bases unmatched: 1. CDR3 length: 16 residues. The CDR3 spells CASSFGLAGNTGELFF. CDR3 nucleotide sequence: TGCGCCAGCAGCTTCGGACTAGCGGGGAACACCGGGGAGCTGTTTTTT.

About this clone: The junction and the germline gene differ at one end; a read error may be behind it. The chain links TRBV2 to TRBJ2-7, with 7 bases lining up with TRBD2. The CDR3 has 11 residues. Germline CDR1 reads SNHLY; CDR2 reads FYNNEI. DNA for the CDR3: TGTGCCAGCAGCCGCGGGGGATCCCCCTTCTTC. This encodes CASSRGGSPFF.

This chain joins TRBV27 and TRBJ2-3; 9 nucleotides line up with TRBD2. V lost 2 bases to trimming and J lost 6 bases; unmatched junction nucleotides: 9. This CDR3 has 16 amino acids. Germline CDR1 and CDR2: MNHEY and SMNVEV (reference sequence). CDR3 nucleotide sequence: TGTGCCAGCAGTTTAGGGCGGGAGGGCCTGGGGGATACGCAGTATTTT. This sequence encodes CASSLGREGLGDTQYF.

The chain employs TRBV2 and TRBJ1-4; D is unclear. V was clipped by 4 bases and J by 3 bases, with 9 bases between them. Germline CDR1 is SNHLY and CDR2 is FYNNEI. The CDR3 sequence is 14 residues long. The CDR3 is CASSAGRANEKLFF. CDR3 sequence (DNA): TGTGCCAGCAGTGCCGGGCGGGCTAATGAAAAACTGTTTTTT. The variable domain in full, with the rest retrieved from reference TRBV2 and TRBJ1-4, is EPEVTQTPSHQVTQMGQEVILRCVPISNHLYFYWYRQILGQKVEFLVSFYNNEISEKSEIFDDQFSVERPDGSNFTLKIRSTKLEDSAMYFCASSAGRANEKLFFGSGTQLSVL.

This chain links TRBV28 with TRBJ1-2; 7 bases agree with TRBD1. CDR3 length: 13 amino acids. Germline CDR1 reads MDHEN; CDR2 reads SYDVKM. Unmatched junction bases numbered 3, after V lost 6 bases and J lost 2 bases. The chain's CDR3 is CASRQGINYGYTF. CDR3 sequence (DNA): TGTGCCAGCAGACAGGGGATAAACTATGGCTACACCTTC.

The rearrangement joins TRBV10-3 to TRBJ2-5; possible D gene TRBD2, 6 bases. V was pared by 3 bases and J by 5 bases, with 19 bases between. Germline V gene sequence: CDR1 ENHRY, CDR2 SYGVKD. The CDR3 spans 16 residues. In DNA form, the CDR3 reads TGTGCCATCAGTGATTTCGAGGGAGGAGCGTGGGAGACCCAGTACTTC. Its translation is CAISDFEGGAWETQYF.

This clone has just one count. The rearrangement joins TRBV28 to TRBJ2-1; maybe TRBD2 (7 bases). This CDR3 is 16 amino acids long. Germline V gene data show CDR1 as MDHEN and CDR2 as SYDVKM. The V and J ends lost 5 bases and 5 bases respectively, with 19 bases between them. The CDR3 is CASSPQQGGLDNEQFF. CDR3 DNA: TGTGCCAGCAGTCCCCAACAGGGAGGGCTTGACAATGAGCAGTTCTTC.